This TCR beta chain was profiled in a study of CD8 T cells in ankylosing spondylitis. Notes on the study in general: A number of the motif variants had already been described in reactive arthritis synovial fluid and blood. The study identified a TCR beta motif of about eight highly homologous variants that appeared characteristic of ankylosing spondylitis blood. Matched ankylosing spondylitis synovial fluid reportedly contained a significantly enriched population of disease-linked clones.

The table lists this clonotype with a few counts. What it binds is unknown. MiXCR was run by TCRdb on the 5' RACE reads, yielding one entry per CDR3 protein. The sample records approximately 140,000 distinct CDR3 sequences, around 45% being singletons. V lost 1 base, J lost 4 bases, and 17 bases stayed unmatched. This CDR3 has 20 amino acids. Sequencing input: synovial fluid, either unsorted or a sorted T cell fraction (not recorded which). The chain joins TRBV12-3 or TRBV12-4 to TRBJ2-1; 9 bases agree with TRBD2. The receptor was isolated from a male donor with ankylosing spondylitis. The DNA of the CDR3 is TGTGCCAGCAGTTTAGTTACCTACCCCCTAGCGGGAATTGTTTACAATGAGCAGTTCTTC. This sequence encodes CASSLVTYPLAGIVYNEQFF.